Presented here are 15 T cell receptor beta chains from one specimen sequenced in a study of vaccination effects on CD4 cells after COVID-19. The antigens for these receptors are not known. With the ViraFEST assay, the study expanded antigen-specific CD4+ T cells using viral peptide pools, then sequenced them. CD4+ T cell isolation took place after 10 days of culture. Vaccine administered to participants consisted of two doses of either BNT162b2 or mRNA-1273. The protocol was immunoSEQ multiplex PCR, while the TCRdb copy is restricted to in-frame clones and leaves out a portion. The sample has tens of thousands of clones, roughly 74% seen once; the top ten hold approximately 1.5%. Sequencing was performed on CD4+ T cells from PBMCs cultured with HCoV-229E spike peptides, taken after COVID-19 vaccination. These receptors all stem from a human donor who received a COVID-19 vaccine.

V and J are TRBV21-1 and TRBJ2-7; TRBD2, the table's D call, was not compared with the DNA. TRBV21-1 is deemed a pseudogene. CDR3 length: 13 residues. The CDR3 region has the DNA TGTGCCAGCAGCTTCCGACTAGTGGGCGAGCAGTACGTC. This gives the protein CASSFRLVGEQYV.

V usage is TRBV7-2 and J usage is TRBJ2-3; 7 bases agree with TRBD2. V trimming: 5 bases; J trimming: 2 bases; junction bases outside the gene matches: 7. The CDR3 covers 15 residues. The germline V gene has CDR1 SGHTA and CDR2 FQGNSA. CDR3 loop: CASSPQAGYTDTQYF. For the CDR3, the DNA is TGTGCCAGCAGCCCCCAAGCGGGGTACACAGATACGCAGTATTTT.

This clone came up a few times. The V and J genes are TRBV20-1 and TRBJ2-7, with D hard to call. Germline lookup yields CDR1 DFQATT and CDR2 SNEGSKA (reference sequence). V gave up 6 bases and J gave up 6 bases, with 12 bases separating them. The CDR3 covers 11 residues. The CDR3 loop is CSARVGVEQYV. The CDR3 DNA follows: TGCAGTGCCCGAGTTGGGGTCGAGCAGTACGTC.

This clone was found a few times. J is TRBJ2-1 and V is TRBV7-9; tentative D call: TRBD2 (6 bases). The ends were cut back, 5 bases at V and 1 base at J, with 9 bases in the middle. CDR1 SEHNR and CDR2 FQNEAQ come from the germline V gene (reference sequence). The CDR3 sequence is 14 residues long. CDR3 in DNA: TGTGCCAGCAGCCCCGGGACTTCCTACAATGAGCAGTTCTTC. It is translated as CASSPGTSYNEQFF.

The chain carries TRBV5-1 and TRBJ2-2; D unclear. Trimming cost V 1 base and J 0 bases, with 10 bases left between them. The germline gives CDR1 SGHRS, CDR2 YFSETQ. The CDR3 extends over 16 amino acids. CDR3 in amino acids: CASSLKVRSNTGELFF. The CDR3, as DNA: TGCGCCAGCAGCTTGAAGGTCCGCTCGAACACCGGGGAGCTGTTTTTT.

This clone was picked up a small number of times. The gene calls are TRBV7-2 and TRBJ1-3; unclear D gene. Trimming removed 6 bases at V and 2 bases at J, with 11 bases between. Germline CDR1 reads SGHTA; CDR2 reads FQGNSA. This CDR3 has 14 amino acids. CDR3 coding DNA: TGTGCCAGCAGACCTGTAGGGACTGGAAACACCATATATTTT. Translating it yields CASRPVGTGNTIYF.

The J gene is TRBJ1-1, the V gene TRBV10-1; D gene ambiguous. V dropped 4 bases and J dropped 3 bases, with 18 bases sitting between them. Germline CDR1 and CDR2: WNHNN and SYGVQD (reference sequence). This CDR3 spans 16 amino acids. The CDR3 loop reads CASSGNRGAWDTEAFF. CDR3 in DNA: TGCGCCAGCAGTGGGAACCGGGGAGCATGGGACACTGAAGCTTTCTTT.

In its sample, this clone was seen a few times. The rearrangement joins TRBV5-1 to TRBJ2-1, with 10 bases lining up with TRBD1. V lost 2 bases, J lost 7 bases, and 6 bases stayed unmatched. CDR1 is SGHRS, CDR2 YFSETQ, per germline. This CDR3 comprises 15 residues. CDR3 amino acids: CASSLIGTGENEQFF. The CDR3, as DNA: TGCGCCAGCAGCTTAATTGGGACAGGGGAAAATGAGCAGTTCTTC.

The chain is built from TRBV5-1 and TRBJ2-5; 8 bases match TRBD2. With 0 bases clipped from V and 5 bases from J, the junction kept 6 bases outside the gene matches. The CDR3 consists of 15 residues. The germline V gene has CDR1 SGHRS and CDR2 YFSETQ. CDR3 region: CASSLVTGGLETQYF. CDR3 DNA: TGCGCCAGCAGCTTGGTAACGGGGGGGCTTGAGACCCAGTACTTC.

The chain couples TRBV18 to TRBJ2-1; a possible D gene is TRBD2 (6 bases). CDR1 is KGHSH and CDR2 is LQKENI in the germline V gene. Trimming cost V 6 bases and J 6 bases, with 15 bases left between them. The CDR3 has 14 amino acids. Here the CDR3 reads CASSPGTSTNEQFF. The CDR3 DNA reads as TGTGCCAGCTCTCCCGGGACTTCCACCAATGAGCAGTTCTTC. The whole variable domain, remainder taken from reference TRBV18 and TRBJ2-1, is NAGVMQNPRHLVRRRGQEARLRCSPMKGHSHVYWYRQLPEEGLKFMVYLQKENIIDESGMPKERFSAEFPKEGPSILRIQQVVRGDSAAYFCASSPGTSTNEQFFGPGTRLTVL.

The J gene is TRBJ2-3, the V gene TRBV19; D gene unclear. CDR3 size: 14 residues. Germline values: CDR1 LNHDA, CDR2 SQIVND (reference sequence). The V gene lost 6 bases and the J gene lost 0 bases, with 10 bases spanning the gap. The CDR3 region has the DNA TGTGCCAGTAGAGCTGATACTAGCACAGATACGCAGTATTTT. This translates into CASRADTSTDTQYF.

This chain uses TRBV19 with TRBJ2-6; D is tentatively TRBD1 or TRBD2 (5 bases each). There are 19 residues in the CDR3. Germline V gives CDR1 LNHDA, CDR2 SQIVND (reference sequence). Trimming removed 5 bases from V and 0 bases from J, with 20 bases in between. CDR3 loop: CASSAGTPRIGSGANVLTF. CDR3 DNA: TGTGCCAGTAGTGCCGGGACGCCCAGGATTGGCTCTGGGGCCAACGTCCTGACTTTC.

V usage is TRBV7-2 and J usage is TRBJ2-5; D is unresolved. This CDR3 is 14 amino acids long. The V and J ends lost 0 bases and 2 bases respectively, with 7 bases between them. CDR1 SGHTA and CDR2 FQGNSA come from the germline V gene. The CDR3 sequence: CASSLAGWQETQYF. CDR3 DNA: TGTGCCAGCAGCTTAGCGGGGTGGCAAGAGACCCAGTACTTC.

This chain uses TRBV9 with TRBJ2-5; 10 nucleotides line up with TRBD2. Germline CDR1 SGDLS, CDR2 YYNGEE. V lost 0 bases to trimming and J lost 5 bases; unmatched junction nucleotides: 4. This CDR3 region has 15 residues. DNA of the CDR3: TGTGCCAGCAGCGTAGGGGTTAGCGGGGGGGAGACCCAGTACTTC. Its protein is CASSVGVSGGETQYF.

This sequence joins TRBV29-1 and TRBJ2-3; no clear D. The germline CDR1 and CDR2 sequences are SQVTM and ANQGSEA. Between the trimmed V and J ends, which lost 5 bases and 0 bases, there was a span of 9 bases. This CDR3 contains 13 residues. CDR3 nucleotide sequence: TGCAGCGTTCATCCGGACAGCACAGATACGCAGTATTTT. This translates into CSVHPDSTDTQYF.